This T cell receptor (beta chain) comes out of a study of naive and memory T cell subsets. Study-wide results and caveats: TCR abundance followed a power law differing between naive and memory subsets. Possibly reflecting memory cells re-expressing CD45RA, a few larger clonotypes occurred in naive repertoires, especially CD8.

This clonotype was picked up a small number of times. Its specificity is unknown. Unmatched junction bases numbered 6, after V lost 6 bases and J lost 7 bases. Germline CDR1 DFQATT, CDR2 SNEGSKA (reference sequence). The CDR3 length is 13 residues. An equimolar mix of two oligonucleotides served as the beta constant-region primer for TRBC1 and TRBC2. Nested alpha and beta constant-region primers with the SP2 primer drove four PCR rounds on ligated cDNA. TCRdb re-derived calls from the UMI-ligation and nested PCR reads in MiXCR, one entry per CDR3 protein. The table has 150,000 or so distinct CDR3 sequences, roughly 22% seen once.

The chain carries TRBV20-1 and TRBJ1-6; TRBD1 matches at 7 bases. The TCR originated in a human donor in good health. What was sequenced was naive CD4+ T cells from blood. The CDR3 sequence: CSARQGVNSPLHF. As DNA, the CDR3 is TGCAGTGCCAGACAGGGAGTGAATTCACCCCTCCACTTT.